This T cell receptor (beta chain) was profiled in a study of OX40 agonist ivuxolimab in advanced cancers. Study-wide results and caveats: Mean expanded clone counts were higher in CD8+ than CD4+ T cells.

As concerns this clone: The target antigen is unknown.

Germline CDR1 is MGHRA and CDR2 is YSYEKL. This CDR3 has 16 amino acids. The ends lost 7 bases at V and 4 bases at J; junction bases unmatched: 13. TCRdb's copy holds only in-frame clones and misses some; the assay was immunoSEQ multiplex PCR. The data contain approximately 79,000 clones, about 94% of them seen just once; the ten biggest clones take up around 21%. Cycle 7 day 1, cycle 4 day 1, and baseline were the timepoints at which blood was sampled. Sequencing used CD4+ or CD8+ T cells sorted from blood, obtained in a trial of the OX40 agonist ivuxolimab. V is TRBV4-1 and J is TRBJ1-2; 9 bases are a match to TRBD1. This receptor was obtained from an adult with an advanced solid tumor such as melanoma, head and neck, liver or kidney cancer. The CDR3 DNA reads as TGCGCCAGCAAGCCGGGGCCGGGACAGGGCGTCTATGGCTACACCTTC. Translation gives CASKPGPGQGVYGYTF.